These T cell receptor beta chains were read from a single sample in a study of blood T cell repertoires in COVID-19. TCRdb's copy holds only in-frame clones and misses some; the assay was immunoSEQ multiplex PCR. The repertoire holds around 140,000 clones, with approximately 86% as singletons. The specimen sequenced was peripheral blood. The receptors were gathered from a woman aged 45-60 years with acute or convalescent COVID-19. CDR3s include the opening cysteine and the closing phenylalanine or tryptophan. D genes are given only for firm matches. Where a row states a size, it is once, few, many or the class of an expanded clone; other rows omit it.

V gene	clone size	J gene	D gene	CDR3 length	CDR3 DNA	CDR3 protein
TRBV7-9	NA	TRBJ1-1	NA	15	TGTGCCAGCAGCTCAGTAGGGGGAATGAACACTGAAGCTTTCTTT	CASSSVGGMNTEAFF
TRBV7-3	NA	TRBJ2-3	NA	15	TGTGCCTCACACGGAAGCGTTTCTTTCACAGATACGCAGTATTTT	CASHGSVSFTDTQYF
TRBV6-1	NA	TRBJ2-3	TRBD1	16	TGTGCCAGCAGTGAAGCGCCGGGACAGGGGACAGATACGCAGTATTTT	CASSEAPGQGTDTQYF
TRBV7-8	NA	TRBJ1-3	TRBD1	18	TGTGCCAGCAGCTTAGGGCTGGGGACAGGGACCTCTGGAAACACCATATATTTT	CASSLGLGTGTSGNTIYF
TRBV24-1	NA	TRBJ2-7	TRBD1	16	TGTGCCACCAGTGATTTAGGGACAGGGGGGGCCTACGAGCAGTACTTC	CATSDLGTGGAYEQYF
TRBV3-1/TRBV3-2	NA	TRBJ2-7	NA	12	TGTGCCAGCAGCCAAACAGGCTACGAGCAGTACTTC	CASSQTGYEQYF
TRBV6-5	NA	TRBJ1-2	TRBD1	13	TGTGCCAGCAGGGCGTCCAACAGGGGAGGCTACACCTTC	CASRASNRGGYTF
TRBV7-3	NA	TRBJ2-7	TRBD2	14	TGTGCCAGCAGCTTACTAGCGGGAGCCCACGAGCAGTACTTC	CASSLLAGAHEQYF
TRBV9	NA	TRBJ1-3	TRBD1	16	TGTGCCAGCAGCGCGGGGACAGGGTACTCTGGAAACACCATATATTTT	CASSAGTGYSGNTIYF
TRBV7-3	NA	TRBJ1-1	NA	15	TGTGCCAGCAGCGTAACCAGGACAGCGAACACTGAAGCTTTCTTT	CASSVTRTANTEAFF
TRBV19	NA	TRBJ2-7	NA	14	TGTGCCAGTAGTATCCGTGGGGGCCCCTACGAGCAGTACTTC	CASSIRGGPYEQYF
TRBV28	NA	TRBJ2-2	TRBD1	16	TGTGCCAGCAGTACCTTCGGGACAGGGGTTCACGGGGAGCTGTTTTTT	CASSTFGTGVHGELFF
TRBV27	NA	TRBJ2-7	TRBD2	16	TGTGCCAGCAGTTTATCACCTAGCGGGACGTACTACGAGCAGTACTTC	CASSLSPSGTYYEQYF
TRBV4-1	NA	TRBJ2-1	NA	14	TGCGCCAGCAGCCAAGGGCCTACCCGGGGTGAGCAGTTCTTC	CASSQGPTRGEQFF
TRBV29-1	NA	TRBJ2-2	NA	13	TGCAGCGGGGGGGGACAGTCCACCGGGGAGCTGTTTTTT	CSGGGQSTGELFF
TRBV5-6	NA	TRBJ2-3	TRBD1	12	TGTGCCAGCAGCGCAGGGGGAGATACGCAGTATTTT	CASSAGGDTQYF
TRBV7-9	NA	TRBJ1-5	NA	13	TGTGCCAGCAGCTTGGAGGGGCTTTGGCCCCAGCATTTT	CASSLEGLWPQHF
TRBV7-3	NA	TRBJ1-2	TRBD1	15	TGTGCCAGCAGCCCAGGGGGCGCCGAGATCTATGGCTACACCTTC	CASSPGGAEIYGYTF
TRBV7-9	NA	TRBJ1-1	TRBD1	15	TGTGCCAGCAGCTTAGTCCGGGACAGGGGGGCTGAAGCTTTCTTT	CASSLVRDRGAEAFF
TRBV5-1	NA	TRBJ1-2	TRBD1	15	TGCGCCAGCAGCGGAGGGACAGGTGATCTCTATGGCTACACCTTC	CASSGGTGDLYGYTF
TRBV29-1	NA	TRBJ1-2	NA	13	TGCAGCGTTGCCTCAGGGGATTCGTATGGCTACACCTTC	CSVASGDSYGYTF
TRBV5-1	NA	TRBJ1-1	NA	13	TGCGCCAGCAGCTTGGCAGGGAACACTGAAGCTTTCTTT	CASSLAGNTEAFF
TRBV11-3	once	TRBJ1-1	NA	13	TGTGCCAGCAGCTTAGTAGGGGACACTGAAGCTTTCTTT	CASSLVGDTEAFF